This is a list of T cell receptor beta chains from one sample in a study of beta chain features in type 1 diabetes. Some clones are missing from TCRdb's copy, which holds only in-frame ones; the method was immunoSEQ multiplex PCR. Altogether 310,000 or so clones are present, approximately 8.2% being singletons, with the ten largest covering around 0.45%. Sequencing was performed on central memory CD4+ T cells from blood. These receptors were taken from a woman aged 18-29 years in good health. The CDR3 runs from the conserved cysteine through the conserved F or W. Each record gives: CDR3 protein, CDR3 DNA, clone size, D gene, J gene, CDR3 length, V gene. A D gene is named only where the DNA matches it firmly. The size of a clone is reported for some rows only, either as once, few or many, or as a class for expanded clones.

cdr3_aa: CASSLGLGRVEETQYF
cdr3_nt: TGTGCCAGCAGCTTAGGACTCGGGCGGGTGGAAGAGACCCAGTACTTC
clone_size: .
d_call: .
j_call: TRBJ2-5
cdr3_length: 16
v_call: TRBV7-6

cdr3_aa: CASSIAYEQYF
cdr3_nt: TGTGCCAGCAGTATCGCCTACGAGCAGTACTTC
clone_size: .
d_call: .
j_call: TRBJ2-7
cdr3_length: 11
v_call: TRBV28

cdr3_aa: CASSQEPGPAFF
cdr3_nt: TGTGCCAGCAGCCAAGAACCGGGGCCCGCTTTCTTT
clone_size: .
d_call: .
j_call: TRBJ1-1
cdr3_length: 12
v_call: TRBV4-2

cdr3_aa: CASSSDGTSYNEQFF
cdr3_nt: TGTGCCAGCAGCTCGGACGGGACTAGCTACAATGAGCAGTTCTTC
clone_size: .
d_call: TRBD2
j_call: TRBJ2-1
cdr3_length: 15
v_call: TRBV7-6

cdr3_aa: CASSREHDRQGNEKLFF
cdr3_nt: TGCGCCAGCAGCCGAGAACACGACAGGCAGGGGAATGAAAAACTGTTTTTT
clone_size: many
d_call: .
j_call: TRBJ1-4
cdr3_length: 17
v_call: TRBV4-3

cdr3_aa: CASSPTGGTDTQYF
cdr3_nt: TGTGCCAGCAGCCCGACAGGCGGCACAGATACGCAGTATTTT
clone_size: .
d_call: .
j_call: TRBJ2-3
cdr3_length: 14
v_call: TRBV11-2

cdr3_aa: CASSHQGFNTEAFF
cdr3_nt: TGTGCCAGCAGCCACCAGGGGTTCAACACTGAAGCTTTCTTT
clone_size: many
d_call: .
j_call: TRBJ1-1
cdr3_length: 14
v_call: TRBV5-4

cdr3_aa: CASSEARNWNEQFF
cdr3_nt: TGTGCCAGCAGTGAAGCTCGAAACTGGAATGAGCAGTTCTTC
clone_size: few
d_call: .
j_call: TRBJ2-1
cdr3_length: 14
v_call: TRBV2

cdr3_aa: CASSKATSGRTRYEQYF
cdr3_nt: TGTGCCAGCAGTAAAGCAACTAGCGGGAGGACCCGCTACGAGCAGTACTTC
clone_size: few
d_call: TRBD2
j_call: TRBJ2-7
cdr3_length: 17
v_call: TRBV6-1

cdr3_aa: CASSLAPGSPPYEQYF
cdr3_nt: TGTGCCAGCAGCTTGGCCCCGGGGTCTCCTCCCTACGAGCAGTACTTC
clone_size: .
d_call: .
j_call: TRBJ2-7
cdr3_length: 16
v_call: TRBV5-5

cdr3_aa: CASTGQGLNTGELFF
cdr3_nt: TGTGCCAGCACCGGACAGGGCCTCAACACCGGGGAGCTGTTTTTT
clone_size: few
d_call: TRBD1
j_call: TRBJ2-2
cdr3_length: 15
v_call: TRBV18

cdr3_aa: CASSQSTSGLTFF
cdr3_nt: TGCGCCAGCAGCCAATCGACTAGCGGTCTTACGTTCTTC
clone_size: few
d_call: TRBD2
j_call: TRBJ2-1
cdr3_length: 13
v_call: TRBV5-1

cdr3_aa: CASSLGGQYLYEQYF
cdr3_nt: TGTGCCAGCAGCTTAGGGGGCCAGTACCTCTACGAGCAGTACTTC
clone_size: few
d_call: .
j_call: TRBJ2-7
cdr3_length: 15
v_call: TRBV7-8

cdr3_aa: CASGPRWGDTDTQYF
cdr3_nt: TGTGCCAGCGGGCCCCGATGGGGGGACACAGATACGCAGTATTTT
clone_size: .
d_call: .
j_call: TRBJ2-3
cdr3_length: 15
v_call: TRBV27

cdr3_aa: CASSKGGGESSPYEQYF
cdr3_nt: TGTGCCAGCTCCAAAGGGGGCGGAGAAAGCTCTCCTTACGAGCAGTACTTC
clone_size: many
d_call: TRBD1
j_call: TRBJ2-7
cdr3_length: 17
v_call: TRBV18

cdr3_aa: CASTQGNHYEQYF
cdr3_nt: TGTGCCAGCACCCAGGGGAACCACTACGAGCAGTACTTC
clone_size: .
d_call: .
j_call: TRBJ2-7
cdr3_length: 13
v_call: TRBV18

cdr3_aa: CASSRTSGPTYNEQFF
cdr3_nt: TGCGCCAGCAGTAGGACTAGCGGCCCAACCTACAATGAGCAGTTCTTC
clone_size: few
d_call: TRBD2
j_call: TRBJ2-1
cdr3_length: 16
v_call: TRBV5-1

cdr3_aa: CASSPWKGSEQFF
cdr3_nt: TGTGCCAGCTCACCTTGGAAGGGATCCGAGCAGTTCTTC
clone_size: .
d_call: .
j_call: TRBJ2-1
cdr3_length: 13
v_call: TRBV18

cdr3_aa: CASSQGTGGVSGNTIYF
cdr3_nt: TGCGCCAGCAGCCAAGGCACAGGTGGGGTCTCTGGAAACACCATATATTTT
clone_size: few
d_call: .
j_call: TRBJ1-3
cdr3_length: 17
v_call: TRBV4-1

cdr3_aa: CASSAILAGGFNEQFF
cdr3_nt: TGTGCCAGCAGCGCGATACTAGCGGGAGGTTTCAATGAGCAGTTCTTC
clone_size: .
d_call: TRBD2
j_call: TRBJ2-1
cdr3_length: 16
v_call: TRBV7-2

cdr3_aa: CAISQGGDPNTEAFF
cdr3_nt: TGTGCCATCAGTCAGGGGGGCGACCCGAACACTGAAGCTTTCTTT
clone_size: few
d_call: TRBD1
j_call: TRBJ1-1
cdr3_length: 15
v_call: TRBV10-3

cdr3_aa: CASSQRTNGGELFF
cdr3_nt: TGCGCCAGCAGCCAACGGACAAACGGCGGGGAGCTGTTTTTT
clone_size: few
d_call: .
j_call: TRBJ2-2
cdr3_length: 14
v_call: TRBV10-2

cdr3_aa: CASSQGVKGYEQYF
cdr3_nt: TGCGCCAGCAGCCAAGGGGTGAAAGGCTACGAGCAGTACTTC
clone_size: few
d_call: .
j_call: TRBJ2-7
cdr3_length: 14
v_call: TRBV4-3

cdr3_aa: CASSDRGNQPQHF
cdr3_nt: TGTGCCAGCAGCGACAGGGGGAATCAGCCCCAGCATTTT
clone_size: .
d_call: TRBD1
j_call: TRBJ1-5
cdr3_length: 13
v_call: TRBV6-5